This TCR beta chain is from a study of blood T cell repertoires in COVID-19. About the study: T cells, B-cell-depleted T cells, or PBMCs provided the cDNA or gDNA that served as material.

Cohort 3 recovery required two negative PCRs, clearance, or symptom resolution. The CDR3 covers 15 residues. Germline values: CDR1 SGHTA, CDR2 FQGNSA. As concerns this clone: The junction does not match germline at one end; this may be a read error.

Original processing methods: Estimates of nucleated cell counts were drawn from the amplification of reference gene primers. The data were produced by immunoSEQ multiplex PCR, yet TCRdb's version contains in-frame clones alone and is incomplete. V, J and clone size reflect that table, while D and trimming were determined from the DNA. The table has more than 300,000 clones, approximately 90% seen once. Sequencing used PBMCs or T cells enriched from blood (not recorded which). V is TRBV7-2 and J is TRBJ2-3; D may be TRBD2 (6 bases). The TCR comes from a woman under 30 who had recovered from COVID-19. The CDR3 spells CASTLPKRGTDTQYF. The CDR3 bases are TGTGCCAGCACCTTACCCAAGCGGGGCACAGATACGCAGTATTTT.